This is a list of T cell receptor beta chains from one sample in a study of blood T cell repertoires in COVID-19. The repertoire was sequenced with immunoSEQ multiplex PCR; TCRdb's copy has only in-frame clones and lacks some. The sample carries some 110,000 clones, 82% recorded once. The specimen was peripheral blood. The receptors shown here come from a man aged 70 or older with acute or convalescent COVID-19. Each CDR3 is given with its conserved first and last residue.

v_call	j_call	cdr3_aa
TRBV7-9	TRBJ2-7	CASSLSPDSRYEQYF
TRBV3-1/TRBV3-2	TRBJ2-7	CASSLPSSYEQYF
TRBV5-1	TRBJ2-2	CASSLVTSGYTGELFF
TRBV10-2	TRBJ2-2	CASSSPGGNDGELFF
TRBV12-5	TRBJ1-1	CASGSQLGTGAGGEAFF
TRBV6-1	TRBJ1-2	CASSEASQGRGGYTF
TRBV6-5	TRBJ2-4	CASRGGSYKNIQYF
TRBV20-1	TRBJ1-1	CSASRGTNTEAFF
TRBV30	TRBJ1-1	CAWSPTGNTEAFF
TRBV11-2	TRBJ2-1	CASTLESSGATLRNEQFF
TRBV7-8	TRBJ1-6	CASSPRQSSYNSPLHF
TRBV7-2	TRBJ2-5	CASSLAVVGLAGKTQYF
TRBV19	TRBJ1-1	CASSIAHGGGTEAFF
TRBV10-3	TRBJ2-3	CAGGQGGIADTQYF
TRBV10-3	TRBJ2-2	CAIRTGTGDTGELFF
TRBV30	TRBJ2-3	CAWRGTSGFTDTQYF
TRBV6-5	TRBJ2-7	CASRRTGSSYEQYF
TRBV28	TRBJ1-2	CASSPNKITGGGSRESYTF
TRBV6-5	TRBJ2-3	CASTDRAYFTDTQYF
TRBV19	TRBJ2-3	CASSGTGGRDTQYF
TRBV27	TRBJ1-2	CASSLLRGGDGYTF
TRBV27	TRBJ2-7	CASSFSTGNHEQYF
TRBV5-4	TRBJ1-2	CASSQGQSNYGYTF
TRBV30	TRBJ1-2	CARSAGGPYGYTF
TRBV7-9	TRBJ1-4	CASSLSGPTNEKLFF
TRBV2	TRBJ1-4	CASTILPGQGKLFF
TRBV6-5	TRBJ2-7	CASASRLPYEQYF
TRBV10-3	TRBJ2-7	CAISSRGQDEQYF
TRBV5-5	TRBJ1-5	CASVRRARRGWNQPQHF
TRBV5-1	TRBJ2-7	CASGQHQGSYEQYF
TRBV11-3	TRBJ2-1	CASSSNRGSYNEQFF
TRBV2	TRBJ1-4	CASSELPGQSEKLFF
TRBV6-5	TRBJ2-7	CASSLQSPSYEQYF
TRBV5-1	TRBJ1-1	CASSLDRGFVTEAFF
TRBV28	TRBJ2-1	CASSSTDHYNEQFF
TRBV9	TRBJ2-2	CASTPGLSSGSGGELFF
TRBV9	TRBJ2-2	CASALAGGPNGELFF
TRBV19	TRBJ2-5	CASSISASRGQETQYF
TRBV29-1	TRBJ2-1	CSVTDRGWGEQFF
TRBV19	TRBJ2-5	CASSRGLQIQETQYF
TRBV4-2	TRBJ1-2	CASSQDRTGGILGYTF
TRBV5-6	TRBJ2-1	CASSSVGGYEQFF
TRBV19	TRBJ1-4	CASRDRGVATNEKLFF
TRBV5-1	TRBJ1-1	CASSSYRGTEAFF